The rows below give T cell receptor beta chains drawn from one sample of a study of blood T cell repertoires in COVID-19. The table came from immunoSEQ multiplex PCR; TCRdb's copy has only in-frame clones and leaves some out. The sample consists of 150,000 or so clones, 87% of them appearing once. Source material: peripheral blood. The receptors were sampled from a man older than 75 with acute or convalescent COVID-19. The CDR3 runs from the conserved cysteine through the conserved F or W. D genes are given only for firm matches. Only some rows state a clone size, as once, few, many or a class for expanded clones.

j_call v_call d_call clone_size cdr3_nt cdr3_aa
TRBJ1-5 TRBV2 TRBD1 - TGTGCCAGCCAGACAGGGGACCACAGCAATCAGCCCCAGCATTTT CASQTGDHSNQPQHF
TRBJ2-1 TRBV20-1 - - TGCAGTGCTAGAGCTAGCAATGAGCAGTTCTTC CSARASNEQFF
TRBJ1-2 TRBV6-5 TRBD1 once TGTGCCAGCAGTCATACAGGGGTTTCCTATGGCTACACCTTC CASSHTGVSYGYTF
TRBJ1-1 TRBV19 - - TGTGCGAGTCGGAAAGGGGTAGGGACTGAAGCTTTCTTT CASRKGVGTEAFF
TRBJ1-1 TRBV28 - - TGTGCCAGCAGTCCTTCGTCAGGGACTGAAGCTTTCTTT CASSPSSGTEAFF
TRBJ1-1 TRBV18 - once TGTGCCAGCTCACCATCCACTCTCGGGGCTTTCTTT CASSPSTLGAFF
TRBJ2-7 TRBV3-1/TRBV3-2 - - TGTGCCAGCAGCCACTCTGACACCTACGAGCAGTACTTC CASSHSDTYEQYF
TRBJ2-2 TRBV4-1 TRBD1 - TGCGCCAGCAGCCGGGGGCAGGGGGACACCGGGGAGCTGTTTTTT CASSRGQGDTGELFF
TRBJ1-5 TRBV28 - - TGTGCCAGCATCTCTAGCAATCAGCCCCAGCATTTT CASISSNQPQHF
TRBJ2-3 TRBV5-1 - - TGCGCCAGCAGCTTGGGGAGTGACACAGATACGCAGTATTTT CASSLGSDTDTQYF
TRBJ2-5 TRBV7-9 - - TGTGCCAGCAGCCTCACACAAGAGACCCAGTACTTC CASSLTQETQYF
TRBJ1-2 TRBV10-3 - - TGTGCCATCAGTGCAGTGGGCGGCGGGAAAAACTATGGCTACACCTTC CAISAVGGGKNYGYTF
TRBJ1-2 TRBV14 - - TGTGCCAGCAGCCACGGAGGGTGGGATGGCTACACCTTC CASSHGGWDGYTF
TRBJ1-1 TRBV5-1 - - TGCGCCAGCAGCCCCACGGGTGGCAGCACTGAAGCTTTCTTT CASSPTGGSTEAFF
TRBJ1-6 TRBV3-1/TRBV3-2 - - TGTGCCAGCAGGGCGGATTACTATTCGGCCCTCCACTTT CASRADYYSALHF
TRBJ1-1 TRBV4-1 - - TGCGCCAGCAGCCAAGAAAGCATCACTGAAGCTTTCTTT CASSQESITEAFF
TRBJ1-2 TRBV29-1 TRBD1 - TGCAGCGTCCGTCCGGGACAGTCTATCTATGGCTACACCTTC CSVRPGQSIYGYTF
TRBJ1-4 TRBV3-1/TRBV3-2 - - TGTGCCAGCAGCCAACAGGGCCGTGAAAAACTGTTTTTT CASSQQGREKLFF
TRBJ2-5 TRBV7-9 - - TGTGCCAGCAGCTTATTCGGACATGACCAAGAGACCCAGTACTTC CASSLFGHDQETQYF
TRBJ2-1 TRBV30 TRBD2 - TGTGCCTGGAGGCGAACTAGCGGGGGTTCCTACAATGAGCAGTTCTTC CAWRRTSGGSYNEQFF
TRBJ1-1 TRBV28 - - TGTGCCAGCAGTTTCATGACGGCGGCCACTGAAGCTTTCTTT CASSFMTAATEAFF
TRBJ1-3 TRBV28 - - TGTGCCAGCAGTTTATCATCCGGGACACCGAGCTCTGGAAACACCATATATTTT CASSLSSGTPSSGNTIYF
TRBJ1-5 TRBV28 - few TGTGCCAGCAGTGCCCGCGGGGGCAATCAGCCCCAGCATTTT CASSARGGNQPQHF
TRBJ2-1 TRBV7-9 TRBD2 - TGTGCCAGCAGCTTAGGCGGGAGTATGTCCTACAATGAGCAGTTCTTC CASSLGGSMSYNEQFF
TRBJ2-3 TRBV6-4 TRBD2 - TGTGCCAGCTCGATAGCGGGAGATTCTGGAAATACGCAGTATTTT CASSIAGDSGNTQYF
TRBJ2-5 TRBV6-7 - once TGTGCCAGCAGTTACAGGGGGAACCAAGAGACCCAGTACTTC CASSYRGNQETQYF
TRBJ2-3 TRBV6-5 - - TGTGCCAGCAGACTCAGGGTGACAGATACGCAGTATTTT CASRLRVTDTQYF
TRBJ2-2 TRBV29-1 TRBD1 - TGCAGCGTTATTACCGGGACAGGGGTGGCCGGGGAGCTGTTTTTT CSVITGTGVAGELFF
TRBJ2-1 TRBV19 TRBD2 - TGTGCCAGCCAGGCGGTAGCGGGGGTTTACAATGAGCAGTTCTTC CASQAVAGVYNEQFF
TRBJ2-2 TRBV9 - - TGTGCCAGCAGCGTAGAGGCGGTCAGGGGAAACTGGGGTTCAGGGGAGCTGTTTTTT CASSVEAVRGNWGSGELFF
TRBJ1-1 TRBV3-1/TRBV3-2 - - TGTGCCAGCAGCCAGTCCAGGGGAAGGGCTGAAGCTTTCTTT CASSQSRGRAEAFF
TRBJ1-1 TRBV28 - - TGTGCCAGCTCCGCGGGTGGACAGCTGAACACTGAAGCTTTCTTT CASSAGGQLNTEAFF
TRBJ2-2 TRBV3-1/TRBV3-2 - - TGTGCCAGCAGCCGTCCGGGTGCCGGGGAGCTGTTTTTT CASSRPGAGELFF